Listed below are T cell receptor beta chains from one sample, sequenced in a study of cytomegalovirus exposure and HLA in healthy donors. Data came from immunoSEQ multiplex PCR; TCRdb stores just in-frame clones and leaves some out. The top ten clones hold roughly 6.5% of a sample with 200,000 or so clones, about four fifths of them seen once. The sample comprised PBMCs. Every receptor here comes from a man aged 18-30 years in good health and CMV-seropositive. CDR3s include the opening cysteine and the closing phenylalanine or tryptophan. D genes are given only for firm matches. Only part of the rows carry a size: once, few, many, or a class if the clone is expanded.

TRBV27	TRBJ2-1	once	TRBD2	TGTGCCAGCAGTTTCAGCGGGAGACAGTCCTACAATGAGCAGTTCTTC	CASSFSGRQSYNEQFF
TRBV5-1	TRBJ2-7	.	.	TGCGCCAGCAGCTTGCGGGAGCCCCCCAGCTACGAGCAGTACTTC	CASSLREPPSYEQYF
TRBV4-1	TRBJ1-2	few	TRBD1	TGCGCCAGCAGCCAAGGACAGGGTGGCTACACCTTC	CASSQGQGGYTF
TRBV9	TRBJ1-2	large	TRBD1	TGTGCCAGCAGTGACTGGACAGGCTCCTATGGCTACACCTTC	CASSDWTGSYGYTF
TRBV2	TRBJ2-6	.	.	TGTGCCAGCATCTCCCGGGAACCCATGATTGGGGCCAACGTCCTGACTTTC	CASISREPMIGANVLTF
TRBV28	TRBJ1-2	.	TRBD1	TGTGCCAGCAGTTCCTCCCTAGGACAGGGGGCCTATGGCTACACCTTC	CASSSSLGQGAYGYTF
TRBV5-4	TRBJ2-1	once	.	TGTGCCAGCAGCTTGGGAGGGAGTGAAGATGAGCAGTTCTTC	CASSLGGSEDEQFF
TRBV30	TRBJ2-3	.	TRBD2	TGTGCCTGGAGTCTCACCCTGGGACTAGCGGGAGGGCCCCGGGATACGCAGTATTTT	CAWSLTLGLAGGPRDTQYF
TRBV6-5	TRBJ1-1	.	.	TGTGCCAGCAGTTACTCGACCCCGAGGGCTGAAGCTTTCTTT	CASSYSTPRAEAFF
TRBV4-1	TRBJ2-7	.	TRBD2	TGCGCCAGCAGCCAAGATCGGGGGACTAGCGGTTTCTACGAGCAGTACTTC	CASSQDRGTSGFYEQYF
TRBV6-5	TRBJ2-7	.	.	TGTGCCAGCAGGAGACCGGGACACGACGACGAGCAGTACTTC	CASRRPGHDDEQYF
TRBV6-4	TRBJ1-1	.	.	TGTGCCAGCAGTGTGGCAGAGAACACTGAAGCTTTCTTT	CASSVAENTEAFF
TRBV4-1	TRBJ1-2	.	TRBD1	TGCGCCAGCAGCCAGGGGACAGCCGAAGGATACACCTTC	CASSQGTAEGYTF
TRBV7-8	TRBJ2-7	.	TRBD2	TGTGCCAGCAGCTTAGCTGGTGGGACTAGAGGGGACGAGCAGTACTTC	CASSLAGGTRGDEQYF
TRBV29-1	TRBJ2-6	.	TRBD2	TGCAGCGTTGGGGGGGGCTCTGGGGCCAACGTCCTGACTTTC	CSVGGGSGANVLTF
TRBV29-1	TRBJ2-1	.	.	TGCAGCGTTGGGGGACTCTCAAGCCGTAATGAGCAGTTCTTC	CSVGGLSSRNEQFF
TRBV7-9	TRBJ2-7	.	.	TGTGCCAGTCGGTCGCGGGACGAATACGAGCAGTACTTC	CASRSRDEYEQYF
TRBV2	TRBJ2-1	.	TRBD2	TGTGCCAGCAGCCCTATAGCGGGATCGTACAATGAGCAGTTCTTC	CASSPIAGSYNEQFF
TRBV28	TRBJ1-4	.	.	TGTGCCAGCAGTTTAATCGGGACAGAAAAACTGTTTTTT	CASSLIGTEKLFF
TRBV5-4	TRBJ2-7	few	.	TGTGCCAGCAGCTCGCGAGGACTGGACTACGAGCAGTACTTC	CASSSRGLDYEQYF
TRBV7-3	TRBJ2-1	.	.	TGTGCCAGCAGCGAAGGGGGTGAGCAGTTCTTC	CASSEGGEQFF
TRBV6-1	TRBJ2-1	once	TRBD2	TGTGCCAGCAGTGAAACTAGCGGGAGTATCAGCGGGCAGTTCTTC	CASSETSGSISGQFF
TRBV11-3	TRBJ2-5	few	TRBD1	TGTGCCAGCAGCTTAACCCGGGACAGGGGGCGAGAGACCCAGTACTTC	CASSLTRDRGRETQYF
TRBV7-3	TRBJ2-1	.	TRBD2	TGTGCCAGCAGCCCCGGACTAGCGGGAGGGCGAAATGAGCAGTTCTTC	CASSPGLAGGRNEQFF
TRBV5-1	TRBJ2-3	.	.	TGCGCCAGCAGGCCCAGGGCTAGCACAGATACGCAGTATTTT	CASRPRASTDTQYF
TRBV7-8	TRBJ1-5	.	TRBD1	TGTGCCAGCAGCTTAGAAGACAGGGCGTTAAATCAGCCCCAGCATTTT	CASSLEDRALNQPQHF
TRBV5-6	TRBJ2-1	.	TRBD2	TGTGCCAGCAGCTTGGGGACTAGCGGGAGATCGGGTGAGCAGTTCTTC	CASSLGTSGRSGEQFF
TRBV5-1	TRBJ2-2	.	.	TGCGCCAGCAGTCTGGGCAGCCTCACCGGGGAGCTGTTTTTT	CASSLGSLTGELFF
TRBV30	TRBJ2-7	once	TRBD1	TGTGCCGGGCACCGACAGGGGAGATACGAGCAGTACTTC	CAGHRQGRYEQYF
TRBV7-3	TRBJ2-1	.	.	TGTGCCAGCAGCCAAGCTCTGCAAGACAATGAGCAGTTCTTC	CASSQALQDNEQFF
TRBV27	TRBJ2-7	.	TRBD1	TGTGCCAGCAGTCCCAAGGCCCACCCGGGACAGGGTTTCTACGAGCAGTACTTC	CASSPKAHPGQGFYEQYF
TRBV6-5	TRBJ2-7	.	.	TGTGCCAGCAGTAGTGGAGGGGCGATAATCTACGAGCAGTACTTC	CASSSGGAIIYEQYF
TRBV14	TRBJ2-5	.	TRBD2	TGTGCCAGCAGCCAGGTGGGGAGGGAAGAGACCCAGTACTTC	CASSQVGREETQYF
TRBV11-2	TRBJ2-6	.	TRBD1	TGTGCCAGCAGCGGGGGGACAGGGGAAGCTGGGGCCAACGTCCTGACTTTC	CASSGGTGEAGANVLTF
TRBV10-2	TRBJ1-1	.	TRBD1	TGCGCCAGCACCCTGGGACAGGGGGGTTACGAAGCTTTCTTT	CASTLGQGGYEAFF
TRBV7-6	TRBJ2-7	.	TRBD2	TGTGCCAGCAGCTCCTCAAGCGGGAGAGGTTCCTACGAGCAGTACTTC	CASSSSSGRGSYEQYF
TRBV4-3	TRBJ2-7	.	.	TGCGCCAGCAGCCAAGGACAGATTAGCTCCTACGAGCAGTACTTC	CASSQGQISSYEQYF
TRBV5-1	TRBJ1-5	.	.	TGCGCCAGCAGCCGCCAACGACAGGAACGCAATCAGCCCCAGCATTTT	CASSRQRQERNQPQHF
TRBV6-6	TRBJ1-2	.	TRBD1	TGTGCCAGCAGTCTAACCGACAGGGCTGACGGCTACACCTTC	CASSLTDRADGYTF
TRBV27	TRBJ2-1	.	.	TGTGCCAGCAGTTTATCCCTCAATGAGCAGTTCTTC	CASSLSLNEQFF
TRBV4-2	TRBJ1-2	.	.	TGTGCCAGCAGCCAAGGAGCAGGGTGGGACTATGGCTACACCTTC	CASSQGAGWDYGYTF
TRBV30	TRBJ1-2	.	.	TGTGCGTCGAGCGGCGGCGGCTACACCTTC	CASSGGGYTF
TRBV30	TRBJ1-3	once	TRBD1	TGTGCCTGGAGTGTAGGGACCCCGAAGGGGGCGAACACCATATATTTT	CAWSVGTPKGANTIYF
TRBV9	TRBJ2-7	.	.	TGTGCCAGCAGCCTGGGAGCCTACGAGCAGTACTTC	CASSLGAYEQYF
TRBV5-4	TRBJ1-2	.	TRBD1	TGTGCCAGCAGCTCAGCAGGGGGCGTAGGCTATGGCTACACCTTC	CASSSAGGVGYGYTF
TRBV6-4	TRBJ2-3	.	TRBD2	TGTGCCAGCAGTGAGGGGGGAGGGCGCACAGATACGCAGTATTTT	CASSEGGGRTDTQYF
TRBV4-2	TRBJ2-1	.	TRBD2	TGTGCCAGCAGCCAAATAGCGGGAGGATCCTACAATGAGCAGTTCTTC	CASSQIAGGSYNEQFF
TRBV5-4	TRBJ2-1	.	TRBD1	TGTGCCAGCAGCACCAAGACAGGGGAATACTACAATGAGCAGTTCTTC	CASSTKTGEYYNEQFF
TRBV19	TRBJ2-5	.	.	TGTGCCAGTAGTATGGTCGGCAGGGGAGTTGGAGAGACCCAGTACTTC	CASSMVGRGVGETQYF
TRBV4-1	TRBJ2-2	.	.	TGCGCCAGCAGCCAAGTTATAGGACTTAACACCGGGGAGCTGTTTTTT	CASSQVIGLNTGELFF
TRBV9	TRBJ2-3	.	.	TGTGCCAGCAGCGTAGGGGGCTCTCCGCACACAGATACGCAGTATTTT	CASSVGGSPHTDTQYF
TRBV28	TRBJ2-6	.	.	TGTGCCAGCAGTCCACAAGTCTCTGGGGCCAACGTCCTGACTTTC	CASSPQVSGANVLTF
TRBV7-3	TRBJ2-1	.	TRBD2	TGTGCCAGCAGTTCTAGCGGCGGAGCCTACAATGAGCAGTTCTTC	CASSSSGGAYNEQFF
TRBV5-1	TRBJ2-6	.	.	TGCGCCAGCAGCTTGGATGGGGTTTATGGGGCTCTCGGGGCCAACGTCCTGACTTTC	CASSLDGVYGALGANVLTF
TRBV27	TRBJ2-5	.	TRBD1	TGTGCCAGCAGTTTTGGGACAGGTGCCCAAGAGACCCAGTACTTC	CASSFGTGAQETQYF
TRBV7-3	TRBJ2-5	.	TRBD1	TGTGCCAGCAGCTTAGACAGGGTTAAGGAGACCCAGTACTTC	CASSLDRVKETQYF
TRBV2	TRBJ1-3	.	.	TGTGCCAGCAGTGGCACAGGGTTTGGAAACACCATATATTTT	CASSGTGFGNTIYF
TRBV6-6	TRBJ2-7	once	.	TGTGCCAGCAGTTACTCCCAAGCGGTTACCTACGAGCAGTACTTC	CASSYSQAVTYEQYF
TRBV11-3	TRBJ1-1	.	.	TGTGCCAGCAGCTTATATGGGGCGAACACTGAAGCTTTCTTT	CASSLYGANTEAFF
TRBV5-1	TRBJ2-2	.	TRBD2	TGCGCCAGCAGCTGGGGACTAGCGGGGAACACCGGGGAGCTGTTTTTT	CASSWGLAGNTGELFF